The rows below give T cell receptor beta chains drawn from one sample of a study of response to subunit inactivated influenza vaccine. TCRdb ran MiXCR on the RT-PCR reads and lists one entry per CDR3 protein. The sample contains 150,000 or so distinct CDR3 sequences, roughly 11% of which appear only once. The sequenced sample was non-naive T cells sorted from PBMCs, obtained roughly 46 days after vaccination. The receptors originated from a man in his fifties or sixties who received an inactivated influenza vaccine. The conserved cysteine and the conserved F or W are not part of the CDR3 here. Size tells how often a clone was seen (once, few, many) or the class of an expanded clone, and some rows leave it out.

>13|TRBV3-1|few|TRBJ2-3
ASSTSGSGTDTQY
>13|TRBV28|few|TRBJ2-7
ASSPGTGLSYEQY
>11|TRBV9|NA|TRBJ2-7
ASSVERGAEQY
>12|TRBV27|many|TRBJ1-6
ASSMTVTRTPLH
>12|TRBV6-1|many|TRBJ2-3
ASNKRVSTDTQY
>11|TRBV7-2|many|TRBJ1-1
ASSFSEYTEAF
>12|TRBV20-1|few|TRBJ2-1
SANTGGATNEQF
>11|TRBV11-1|few|TRBJ2-1
ASRGDKYNEQF
>14|TRBV15|NA|TRBJ2-1
ATSRGTRSSYNEQF
>12|TRBV9|NA|TRBJ1-5
ASSAGMTRQPQH
>12|TRBV7-6|many|TRBJ2-7
ASTKLAGPYEQY
>13|TRBV11-3|NA|TRBJ1-6
ASETSDHQNSPLH
>12|TRBV7-9|many|TRBJ2-7
ASSLGKLRYEQY
>13|TRBV27|few|TRBJ2-3
ASSFEREGTDTQY
>14|TRBV6-5|few|TRBJ2-7
ASSYSKFDSLGEQY
>13|TRBV6-5|NA|TRBJ1-1
ASSWGAVLNTEAF
>13|TRBV20-1|NA|TRBJ2-3
SAPRAGSPGDTQY